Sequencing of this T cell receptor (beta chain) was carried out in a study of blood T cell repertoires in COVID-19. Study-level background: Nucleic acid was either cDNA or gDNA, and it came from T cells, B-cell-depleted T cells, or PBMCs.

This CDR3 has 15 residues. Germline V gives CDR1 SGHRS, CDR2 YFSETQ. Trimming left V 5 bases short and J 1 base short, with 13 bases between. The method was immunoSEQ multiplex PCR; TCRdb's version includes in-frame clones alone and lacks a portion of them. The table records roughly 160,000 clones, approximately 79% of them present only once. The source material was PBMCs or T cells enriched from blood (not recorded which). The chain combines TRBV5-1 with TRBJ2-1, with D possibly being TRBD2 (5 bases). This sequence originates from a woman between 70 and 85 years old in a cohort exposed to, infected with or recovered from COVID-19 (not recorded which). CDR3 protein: CASRGLSGSYNEQFF. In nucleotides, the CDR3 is TGCGCCAGCAGAGGACTGTCCGGATCCTACAATGAGCAGTTCTTC. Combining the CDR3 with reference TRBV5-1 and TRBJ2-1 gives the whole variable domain KAGVTQTPRYLIKTRGQQVTLSCSPISGHRSVSWYQQTPGQGLQFLFEYFSETQRNKGNFPGRFSGRQFSNSRSEMNVSTLELGDSALYLCASRGLSGSYNEQFFGPGTRLTVL.